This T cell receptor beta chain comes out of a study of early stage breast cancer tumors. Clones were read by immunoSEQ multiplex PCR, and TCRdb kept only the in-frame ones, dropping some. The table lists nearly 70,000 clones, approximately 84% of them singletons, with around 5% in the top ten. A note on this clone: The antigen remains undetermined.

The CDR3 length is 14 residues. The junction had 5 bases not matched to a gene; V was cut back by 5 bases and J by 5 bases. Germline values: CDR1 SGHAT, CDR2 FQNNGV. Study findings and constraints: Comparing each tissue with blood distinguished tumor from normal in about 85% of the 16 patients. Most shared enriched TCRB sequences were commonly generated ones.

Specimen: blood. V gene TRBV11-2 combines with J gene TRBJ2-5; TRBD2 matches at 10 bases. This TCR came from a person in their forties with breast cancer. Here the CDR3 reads CASSLAGEMETQYF. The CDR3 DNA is TGTGCCAGCAGCCTAGCGGGAGAGATGGAGACCCAGTACTTC.